This TCR beta chain appears in the sequencing data of a study of blood T cell repertoires in COVID-19. In the study overall: Specimens from acute and convalescent COVID-19 originated in the United States, Italy and Spain.

J was trimmed by 6 bases and V by 5 bases; bases with no gene match: 7. Germline CDR1 is SGHAT and CDR2 is FQNNGV. The CDR3 loop spans 14 amino acids. Libraries were prepared by immunoSEQ multiplex PCR; TCRdb keeps only in-frame clonotypes and omits some of them. The sample shows some 160,000 clones, approximately 90% of them seen only once. The chain couples TRBV11-2 to TRBJ2-7, with 10 nucleotides matching TRBD1. The receptor comes from a woman aged 65 to 85 with COVID-19, enrolled during active disease. The sample comprised peripheral blood. The CDR3 reads CASSSRDRGFEQYF. CDR3 coding DNA: TGTGCCAGCAGCAGCCGGGACAGGGGTTTCGAGCAGTACTTC.